Following are 25 T cell receptor beta chains from one sample sequenced in a study of T-cell reconstitution after alpha-beta-depleted transplantation in children. Preparation of the TCRbeta library involved a method that used unique molecular identifiers. MiXCR, run by TCRdb on the PCR reads, gives a single entry per CDR3 protein. The data show about 420,000 distinct CDR3 sequences, with 15% to 20% seen just once and 29% held by the top ten. The sample consisted of PBMCs, mostly from graft donor cells, taken 360 days after TCRalphabeta/CD19-depleted stem cell transplant. These TCRs come from a boy less than two years old who had a stem cell transplant for Wiskott-Aldrich syndrome, so the T cells may come from the graft donor.

J is TRBJ2-1 and V is TRBV12-3 or TRBV12-4; 12 positions agree with TRBD2. Trimming removed 4 bases from V and 3 bases from J; junction bases left unmatched: 13. The CDR3 sequence is 19 residues long. The DNA for the CDR3 is TGTGCCAGCAGTTCACCCATTTTGACTAGCGGGAGACACTACAATGAGCAGTTCTTC. Protein: CASSSPILTSGRHYNEQFF.

V and J are TRBV5-5 and TRBJ2-5, with 14 bases that match TRBD2. The germline V gene encodes CDR1 SGHKS and CDR2 YYEKEE (reference sequence). Germline trimming cut 4 bases from V and 6 bases from J; bases unmatched to any gene: 2. This CDR3 has 14 amino acids. CDR3 sequence reads: CASSRTSGRQTQYF. The CDR3 coding sequence is TGTGCCAGCAGCCGGACTAGCGGGAGGCAGACCCAGTACTTC. Combining the CDR3 with reference TRBV5-5 and TRBJ2-5 gives the whole variable domain DAGVTQSPTHLIKTRGQQVTLRCSPISGHKSVSWYQQVLGQGPQFIFQYYEKEERGRGNFPDRFSARQFPNYSSELNVNALLLGDSALYLCASSRTSGRQTQYFGPGTRLLVL.

The chain employs TRBV9 and TRBJ2-1; D is perhaps TRBD2 (7 bases). Looked up from germline, CDR1 is SGDLS and CDR2 is YYNGEE. The CDR3 is 16 amino acids. Trimming cost V 4 bases and J 3 bases, with 17 bases left between them. The CDR3 DNA sequence: TGTGCCAGCAGCCTACGGAGGGGGACTAACTACAATGAGCAGTTCTTC. This sequence encodes CASSLRRGTNYNEQFF.

The chain carries TRBV20-1 and TRBJ2-4; D might be TRBD2 (5 bases). Deletions cut 2 bases from V and 6 bases from J, with 11 bases between. CDR3 length: 13 amino acids. The germline CDR1 and CDR2 sequences are DFQATT and SNEGSKA (reference sequence). The CDR3 DNA follows: TGCAGTGCTAGACTCTCGGGGAGAAACATTCAGTACTTC. Amino acids: CSARLSGRNIQYF.

This clonotype was counted only a few times. This sequence joins TRBV13 and TRBJ2-7; 10 bases map to TRBD2. Germline V gives CDR1 PRHDT, CDR2 FYEKMQ (reference sequence). Losses at the gene ends were 2 bases for V and 4 bases for J; bases not matched to a gene: 8. The CDR3 has 16 amino acids. This chain's CDR3 is CASSLKGLAGGYEQYF. CDR3 DNA: TGTGCCAGCAGCTTAAAAGGTTTAGCGGGGGGTTACGAGCAGTACTTC.

This clonotype was seen a handful of times. The chain combines TRBV2 with TRBJ2-5, with TRBD2 identical over 8 bases. The CDR3 is 13 amino acids. V shed 7 bases, J shed 4 bases, and the junction held 5 bases outside the gene matches. CDR1 SNHLY and CDR2 FYNNEI come from the germline V gene. The CDR3 DNA follows: TGTGCCAGCAAGGAGCGGGAGCGAGAGACCCAGTACTTC. It specifies CASKERERETQYF.

The rearrangement joins TRBV12-3 or TRBV12-4 to TRBJ2-3; 8 bases are shared with TRBD1. Trimming at V came to 5 bases and at J to 4 bases, leaving 8 bases not matched to a gene. This CDR3 region has 15 residues. CDR3 amino acids: CASSRDRSGADTQYF. In DNA, the CDR3 is TGTGCCAGCAGTAGGGACAGGTCGGGGGCAGATACGCAGTATTTT.

The chain links TRBV28 to TRBJ2-7, with D perhaps being TRBD1 or TRBD2 (5 bases each). Germline V gene sequence: CDR1 MDHEN, CDR2 SYDVKM. The ends were cut back, 5 bases at V and 3 bases at J, with 14 bases in the middle. The CDR3 covers 14 residues. The CDR3 is CASSLGTLYYEQYF. CDR3 DNA sequence: TGTGCCAGCAGTCTAGGGACCCTTTACTACGAGCAGTACTTC.

This clonotype was counted a few times. This chain joins TRBV5-1 and TRBJ2-1, with TRBD2 matching 14 bases. Germline-derived CDR1 and CDR2 are SGHRS and YFSETQ. The V and J ends lost 2 bases and 6 bases, in that order; junction bases with no gene match: 4. This CDR3 comprises 16 residues. As DNA, the CDR3 is TGCGCCAGCAGCTTTCTGGGACTAGCGGGAGTCAATGAGCAGTTCTTC. Encoded protein: CASSFLGLAGVNEQFF. The full variable domain, in which reference TRBV5-1 and TRBJ2-1 provide the parts outside the CDR3, is KAGVTQTPRYLIKTRGQQVTLSCSPISGHRSVSWYQQTPGQGLQFLFEYFSETQRNKGNFPGRFSGRQFSNSRSEMNVSTLELGDSALYLCASSFLGLAGVNEQFFGPGTRLTVL.

The chain is built from TRBV27 and TRBJ2-2; 13 bases fit TRBD2. Germline assignment: CDR1 MNHEY and CDR2 SMNVEV (reference sequence). The CDR3 loop spans 15 amino acids. The V and J ends lost 6 bases and 7 bases, in that order; junction bases with no gene match: 5. CDR3: CASRGLAGVHGELFF. The CDR3 region has the DNA TGTGCCAGCAGAGGACTAGCGGGAGTTCACGGGGAGCTGTTTTTT.

This clonotype turned up a few times. The genes are TRBV20-1 and TRBJ2-7; no clear D. CDR3 length equals 10 residues. Germline loops: CDR1 DFQATT, CDR2 SNEGSKA (reference sequence). V was shortened by 5 bases and J by 9 bases, with 11 bases between the two germline ends. The CDR3 spells CSAYSSRQYF. DNA of the CDR3: TGCAGTGCTTACAGCTCCCGGCAGTACTTC.

The rearrangement joins TRBV30 to TRBJ1-4; D not resolved. The ends were cut back, 0 bases at V and 7 bases at J, with 12 bases in the middle. Germline loops: CDR1 GTSNPN, CDR2 SVGIG (reference sequence). The CDR3 loop spans 14 amino acids. Written as DNA, the CDR3 is TGTGCCTGGAGTGTCGCAGGAGAAGGTGAAAAACTGTTTTTT. It translates to CAWSVAGEGEKLFF.

In DNA, the CDR3 is TGTGCCAGCAGTTTAAGCCTAGGGTTAGACATTCAGTACTTC. It codes for CASSLSLGLDIQYF. This sequence joins TRBV12-3 or TRBV12-4 and TRBJ2-4; D not certain. The CDR3 is 14 amino acids. Trimming cost V 2 bases and J 8 bases, with 13 bases left between them.

V is TRBV4-1 and J is TRBJ2-2; D not resolved. V shed 3 bases and J shed 5 bases, with 10 bases lying between them. This CDR3 is 14 amino acids long. Germline V gene lookup returns CDR1 MGHRA and CDR2 YSYEKL. The CDR3 sequence is CASSQNDITGELFF. CDR3 nucleotides: TGCGCCAGCAGCCAGAATGACATAACCGGGGAGCTGTTTTTT.

The gene calls are TRBV7-2 and TRBJ2-5; the match to TRBD2 covers 9 bases. CDR1 SGHTA and CDR2 FQGNSA come from the germline V gene. Losses at the gene ends were 2 bases for V and 2 bases for J; bases not matched to a gene: 3. The CDR3 runs 15 residues. The CDR3 DNA reads as TGTGCCAGCAGCTTATTAGCGGGAGAGCAAGAGACCCAGTACTTC. This gives the protein CASSLLAGEQETQYF.

This clonotype has only a few counts. The chain recombines TRBV20-1 with TRBJ2-1, with D possibly being TRBD2 (6 bases). CDR1 is DFQATT, CDR2 SNEGSKA, per germline (reference sequence). V was shortened by 6 bases and J by 2 bases, with 14 bases between the two germline ends. CDR3 length: 14 amino acids. The CDR3 DNA reads TGCAGTGCCCAGGACGGGACTGCCTACAATGAGCAGTTCTTC. Protein product: CSAQDGTAYNEQFF.

In its sample, this clonotype was seen a few times. The rearrangement joins TRBV5-1 to TRBJ2-1; 9 positions match TRBD2. V lost 0 bases, J lost 1 base, and 5 bases stayed unmatched. The CDR3 extends over 17 amino acids. Per the germline V gene, CDR1 is SGHRS and CDR2 is YFSETQ. The CDR3 protein is CASSLVGGGGSYNEQFF. In nucleotides, the CDR3 is TGCGCCAGCAGCTTGGTGGGCGGGGGGGGTTCCTACAATGAGCAGTTCTTC.

V gene TRBV20-1 combines with J gene TRBJ2-7, with D possibly matching TRBD1 (6 bases). Trimming took 7 bases from V and 0 from J, leaving 16 bases between them. The length of the CDR3 is 14 residues. Germline CDR1 reads DFQATT; CDR2 reads SNEGSKA (reference sequence). The CDR3 loop reads CSGQTGYLSYEQYF. CDR3 coding DNA: TGCAGTGGCCAGACAGGCTACCTCTCCTACGAGCAGTACTTC.

This clonotype was seen a few times. The rearrangement links TRBV7-2 to TRBJ2-1; D is perhaps TRBD1 (6 bases). The germline CDR1 and CDR2 sequences are SGHTA and FQGNSA. CDR3 length equals 12 residues. Trimming stripped 7 bases from V and 8 bases from J, with 12 bases between. The CDR3 DNA reads as TGTGCCAGCAACAACAGGGCCCATGAGCAGTTCTTC. Its translation: CASNNRAHEQFF.

This clonotype was seen a few times. The chain links TRBV20-1 to TRBJ2-3, with TRBD2 matching over 11 bases. There are 12 residues in the CDR3. Losses at the gene ends were 8 bases for V and 4 bases for J; bases not matched to a gene: 2. Germline CDR1 reads DFQATT; CDR2 reads SNEGSKA (reference sequence). In DNA, the CDR3 is TGCAGTCTAGCGGGAGGCCCAGATACGCAGTATTTT. Protein sequence: CSLAGGPDTQYF.

V gene TRBV12-3 or TRBV12-4 combines with J gene TRBJ2-3; D perhaps matches TRBD2 (6 bases). Trimming pared 3 bases from V and 0 bases from J, leaving 13 bases between. This CDR3 region has 16 residues. CDR3 region: CASSLTRNPSTDTQYF. The DNA for the CDR3 is TGTGCCAGCAGTTTGACTAGGAACCCTAGCACAGATACGCAGTATTTT.

The rearrangement uses TRBV6-2 or TRBV6-3 and TRBJ2-5, with TRBD2 identical over 12 bases. This CDR3 is 15 amino acids long. Germline CDR1 MNHEY, CDR2 SVGEGT. The junction had 7 bases not matched to a gene; V was cut back by 6 bases and J by 5 bases. CDR3 bases: TGTGCCAGCAGCCTAGCGGGAGGGCGCGACGAGACCCAGTACTTC. The encoded protein is CASSLAGGRDETQYF.

CDR3 sequence: CSAQWDRTYQETQYF. CDR3 in DNA: TGCAGTGCGCAGTGGGACAGAACGTACCAAGAGACCCAGTACTTC. The chain couples TRBV20-1 to TRBJ2-5; TRBD1 aligns across 7 bases. J lost 0 bases, V lost 6 bases, and 10 bases had no gene match. This CDR3 is built from 15 residues. Germline CDR1 DFQATT, CDR2 SNEGSKA (reference sequence).

This clonotype was picked up a small number of times. The rearrangement joins TRBV24-1 to TRBJ2-1; D is possibly TRBD2 (6 bases). Germline-derived CDR1 and CDR2 are KGHDR and SFDVKD. V dropped 6 bases and J dropped 4 bases, with 15 bases sitting between them. The CDR3 length is 15 residues. The CDR3 nucleotides read TGTGCCACCAGTCGGGACTCCAGCACTTACAATGAGCAGTTCTTC. This codes for CATSRDSSTYNEQFF.

The V gene is TRBV12-3 or TRBV12-4, the J gene TRBJ1-6; D is unresolved. This CDR3 is built from 10 residues. V was clipped by 5 bases and J by 14 bases, with 7 bases between them. The CDR3 spells CASSPVALHF. The CDR3 DNA follows: TGTGCCAGCAGTCCTGTTGCCCTCCACTTT.